The 26 T cell receptor beta chains reported below all come from one sample, sequenced in a study of shared clonotypes between healthy human individuals (TCRdb year 2020). The library was prepared using the immunoSEQ multiplex PCR assay. This is the immuneACCESS table as TCRdb keeps it, with only in-frame sequences that have V and J called. A part of the clones is gone; compared with another copy, unresolved V genes explain less than half, and the rest is unexplained. The sample records millions of clones, roughly 91% of which are singletons. 1.7% of the sample lies in the top ten. For the CD8 naive samples, CD45RO-negative cells were positively selected for CCR7, yielding a CD45RA+CCR7+ population from which TemRA cells were excluded. Sequencing used naive CD8+ T cells from PBMCs. The cell subset or site label corresponds to: CD45RA+CCR7+. These receptor sequences come from a man aged 18-30 years in good health. Some clones in this sample may be carry-over from other donors' samples.

This clone has just one count. This sequence joins TRBV4-1 and TRBJ2-1; D is unresolved. The germline V gene encodes CDR1 MGHRA and CDR2 YSYEKL. V lost 5 bases and J 4 bases, leaving 24 bases between the germline ends. The CDR3 is 18 residues long. CDR3 amino acids: CASSSLKEGTVSYNEQFF. The CDR3 bases are TGCGCCAGCAGCTCCCTGAAGGAAGGAACGGTATCTTACAATGAGCAGTTCTTC.

This clone came up once. The chain has TRBV6-5 and TRBJ2-4; TRBD2 is a possible D gene (6 bases). Trimming took 3 bases from V and 3 from J, leaving 9 bases between them. The V gene's germline CDR1 is MNHEY and CDR2 SVGAGI. The CDR3 runs 14 residues. CDR3: CASSYQGGKNIQYF. CDR3 sequence (DNA): TGTGCCAGCAGTTATCAGGGAGGCAAAAACATTCAGTACTTC.

The chain is built from TRBV14 and TRBJ2-2; D not resolved. Per germline, CDR1 SGHDN and CDR2 FVKESK. The CDR3 consists of 13 residues. Between the trimmed V and J ends, which lost 1 base and 4 bases, there was a span of 4 bases. CDR3 coding DNA: TGTGCCAGCAGCCAAGGGTTCACCGGGGAGCTGTTTTTT. Amino acid sequence: CASSQGFTGELFF.

Written as DNA, the CDR3 is TGTGCCAGTAGCCTGGACAGGGGGGATCCGGGCTACACCTTC. Its protein is CASSLDRGDPGYTF. The chain carries TRBV19 and TRBJ1-2; 10 bases match TRBD1. The CDR3 is 14 amino acids. Germline assignment: CDR1 LNHDA and CDR2 SQIVND (reference sequence). After removal of 6 bases from V and 8 bases from J, the junction contained 9 bases not matched to a gene.

This clone was observed a single time. V and J are TRBV18 and TRBJ2-7; the D is unclear. V lost 0 bases, J lost 6 bases, and 15 bases lay in between. The CDR3 is 15 residues long. Germline V gene lookup returns CDR1 KGHSH and CDR2 LQKENI. CDR3 residues: CASSPPQRALIEQYF. The CDR3 nucleotides are TGTGCCAGCTCACCACCCCAGCGCGCTCTCATCGAGCAGTACTTC.

Worth noting for this clone: This specimen includes other DNA sequences encoding the same CDR3. The chain recombines TRBV30 with TRBJ1-1; 7 bases agree with TRBD1. CDR3 length: 11 residues. Germline lookup yields CDR1 GTSNPN and CDR2 SVGIG (reference sequence). Germline trimming cut 4 bases from V and 5 bases from J; bases unmatched to any gene: 1. The DNA for the CDR3 is TGTGCCTGGAACAGGGGTACTGAAGCTTTCTTT. Amino acid sequence: CAWNRGTEAFF.

The J gene is TRBJ2-7, the V gene TRBV27; 8 bases fit TRBD1. The CDR3 totals 13 residues. Losses at the gene ends were 8 bases for V and 3 bases for J; bases not matched to a gene: 6. From germline, CDR1 is MNHEY and CDR2 SMNVEV (reference sequence). CDR3 sequence: CASGTGSLYEQYF. The CDR3, as DNA: TGTGCCAGCGGGACAGGAAGCCTCTACGAGCAGTACTTC.

The V and J genes are TRBV28 and TRBJ2-7; no clear D gene. The V gene lost 3 bases and the J gene lost 3 bases, with 6 bases spanning the gap. The CDR3 is made up of 12 amino acids. Per the germline V gene, CDR1 is MDHEN and CDR2 is SYDVKM. The chain's CDR3 is CASSLGFYEQYF. In nucleotides, the CDR3 is TGTGCCAGCAGTTTGGGTTTCTACGAGCAGTACTTC.

The CDR3 DNA reads TGTGCCAGCACCGCCGGGACTTACACAGATACGCAGTATTTT. It specifies CASTAGTYTDTQYF. The rearrangement uses TRBV9 and TRBJ2-3; D is perhaps TRBD2 (6 bases). The CDR3 consists of 14 residues. Trimming cost V 6 bases and J 2 bases, with 13 bases left between them. Germline V gene data show CDR1 as SGDLS and CDR2 as YYNGEE.

The sample holds one count of this clone. This rearrangement joins TRBV28 to TRBJ2-1; a possible D gene is TRBD2 (6 bases). Germline-derived CDR1 and CDR2 are MDHEN and SYDVKM. V was cut by 3 bases and J by 6 bases, with 15 bases left in between. This CDR3 contains 15 residues. As DNA, the CDR3 is TGTGCCAGCAGTTTGACGGCGGGATCCCGCAATGAGCAGTTCTTC. It yields the protein CASSLTAGSRNEQFF. Complete variable domain (other parts from reference TRBV28 and TRBJ2-1): DVKVTQSSRYLVKRTGEKVFLECVQDMDHENMFWYRQDPGLGLRLIYFSYDVKMKEKGDIPEGYSVSREKKERFSLILESASTNQTSMYLCASSLTAGSRNEQFFGPGTRLTVL.

V is TRBV18 and J is TRBJ1-1; possibly TRBD1 for D (5 bases). V dropped 0 bases and J dropped 0 bases, with 14 bases sitting between them. Germline V gene sequence: CDR1 KGHSH, CDR2 LQKENI. CDR3 length: 17 residues. The CDR3 loop reads CASSPPVLAGMNTEAFF. CDR3 DNA: TGTGCCAGCTCACCACCAGTATTGGCAGGGATGAACACTGAAGCTTTCTTT. The full variable domain, completed using reference TRBV18 and TRBJ1-1, is NAGVMQNPRHLVRRRGQEARLRCSPMKGHSHVYWYRQLPEEGLKFMVYLQKENIIDESGMPKERFSAEFPKEGPSILRIQQVVRGDSAAYFCASSPPVLAGMNTEAFFGQGTRLTVV.

The CDR3 loop reads CASSLSTGLSYEQYF. The CDR3 bases are TGTGCCAGCAGCCTATCGACAGGGCTCTCCTACGAGCAGTACTTC. The V and J genes are TRBV9 and TRBJ2-7, with 7 bases fitting TRBD1. Losses at the gene ends were 4 bases for V and 0 bases for J; bases not matched to a gene: 7. This CDR3 has 15 residues. Germline V CDR1 and CDR2: SGDLS, YYNGEE.

Here the CDR3 reads CASSLGRGIGSEQYF. The CDR3 DNA reads as TGTGCCAGCAGCCTCGGCCGCGGGATTGGTAGCGAGCAGTACTTC. V and J are TRBV11-2 and TRBJ2-7; possible D gene TRBD2, 6 bases. Germline loops: CDR1 SGHAT, CDR2 FQNNGV. CDR3 size: 15 residues. V was trimmed by 5 bases and J by 6 bases, leaving 20 bases between them.

This chain uses TRBV7-2 with TRBJ1-5; D gene uncertain. The CDR3 is made up of 13 amino acids. Trimming removed 4 bases from V and 4 bases from J, with 8 bases in between. Germline V gene data show CDR1 as SGHTA and CDR2 as FQGNSA. This CDR3 reads CASSSRGNQPQHF. CDR3 bases: TGTGCCAGCAGCTCCCGGGGAAATCAGCCCCAGCATTTT.

This clone was observed a handful of times. This chain uses TRBV4-1 with TRBJ1-2, with 7 bases identical to TRBD1. The CDR3 extends over 15 amino acids. V was pared by 0 bases and J by 4 bases, with 5 bases of the junction left unmatched. Germline lookup yields CDR1 MGHRA and CDR2 YSYEKL. CDR3 amino acids: CASSQDPAGGYGYTF. The CDR3 DNA sequence: TGCGCCAGCAGCCAAGATCCGGCAGGGGGCTATGGCTACACCTTC.

The chain couples TRBV4-3 to TRBJ2-7, with D possibly matching TRBD2 (6 bases). Germline V gene data show CDR1 as LGHNA and CDR2 as YSLEER. The V end lost 4 bases, the J end lost 2 bases, and 18 bases lay between the germline ends. The CDR3 is 16 residues long. The CDR3 protein is CASSPSGSGPAYEQYF. The CDR3 DNA follows: TGCGCCAGCAGCCCCTCCGGGAGCGGGCCCGCCTACGAGCAGTACTTC.

The CDR3 sequence: CASSSFSGYSLPAAQYF. For the CDR3, the DNA is TGTGCCAGCAGCTCTTTCTCCGGCTACAGTCTGCCTGCGGCCCAGTACTTC. The chain has TRBV7-9 and TRBJ2-5; D gene ambiguous. The CDR3 totals 17 residues. V was clipped by 4 bases and J by 9 bases, with 27 bases between them. CDR1 SEHNR and CDR2 FQNEAQ come from the germline V gene (reference sequence).

This sequence joins TRBV4-1 and TRBJ2-7, with a possible D match to TRBD1 (7 bases). The V and J ends lost 4 bases and 0 bases respectively, with 13 bases between them. Germline CDR1 is MGHRA and CDR2 is YSYEKL. This CDR3 region has 15 residues. CDR3 bases: TGCGCCAGCAGCCGGGGGGCAGGGGGCTCCTACGAGCAGTACTTC. This encodes CASSRGAGGSYEQYF.

The chain recombines TRBV12-1 with TRBJ2-7; the D call of TRBD1 is as the table states it, not checked on the DNA. TRBV12-1 is a documented pseudogene. The CDR3 has 14 amino acids. The CDR3 spells CASPWDWTTYEQYF. CDR3 sequence (DNA): TGTGCCAGCCCCTGGGATTGGACAACCTACGAGCAGTACTTC.

The chain links TRBV5-1 to TRBJ2-1, with TRBD1 identical over 7 bases. The length of the CDR3 is 15 residues. Germline CDR1 SGHRS, CDR2 YFSETQ. V shed 1 base, J shed 2 bases, and the junction held 3 bases outside the gene matches. In DNA, the CDR3 is TGCGCCAGCAGCTTGAACAGGGGCACCTACAATGAGCAGTTCTTC. Its translation is CASSLNRGTYNEQFF.

This rearrangement joins TRBV30 to TRBJ1-2, with D uncertain. Trimming pared 4 bases from V and 5 bases from J, leaving 17 bases between. The length of the CDR3 is 14 residues. Germline V lookup: CDR1 GTSNPN, CDR2 SVGIG (reference sequence). For the CDR3, the DNA is TGTGCCTGGACCAGAAGGCGTCAGAATTATGGCTACACCTTC. This gives the protein CAWTRRRQNYGYTF.

The chain links TRBV27 to TRBJ2-7; TRBD1 or TRBD2 may be the D gene (5 bases each). This CDR3 has 12 residues. Trimming removed 6 bases from V and 5 bases from J, with 11 bases in between. Looked up from germline, CDR1 is MNHEY and CDR2 is SMNVEV (reference sequence). The CDR3 DNA is TGTGCCAGCAGCGAGGGGTCCCACGAGCAGTACTTC. Translating gives CASSEGSHEQYF.

Points on this clone: Other DNA sequences within the sample encode an identical CDR3. This rearrangement joins TRBV28 to TRBJ2-2; D not certain. Germline V gene sequence: CDR1 MDHEN, CDR2 SYDVKM. V shed 1 base and J shed 0 bases, with 3 bases lying between them. This CDR3 region has 14 residues. DNA for the CDR3: TGTGCCAGCAGTTTATTGGCGAACACCGGGGAGCTGTTTTTT. Translating it yields CASSLLANTGELFF.

The J gene is TRBJ1-1, the V gene TRBV7-9; D not certain. CDR1 is SEHNR and CDR2 is FQNEAQ in the germline V gene (reference sequence). Trimming took off 5 bases at V and 5 bases at J, with 15 bases between the two ends. The CDR3 has 14 residues. The DNA of the CDR3 is TGTGCCAGCAGCCCCGACGGGTTCGGGACTGAAGCTTTCTTT. Translation: CASSPDGFGTEAFF.

This clone has a handful of counts. CDR3 sequence reads: CASSFDRGEGYGYTF. Here the CDR3 DNA reads TGTGCCAGCAGCTTCGACAGGGGCGAGGGCTATGGCTACACCTTC. The rearrangement uses TRBV7-9 and TRBJ1-2, with TRBD1 matching 8 bases. The junction had 7 bases not matched to a gene; V was cut back by 3 bases and J by 4 bases. Looked up from germline, CDR1 is SEHNR and CDR2 is FQNEAQ (reference sequence). The CDR3 covers 15 residues.

Notes on this clone: Other DNA sequences in the sample encode the same CDR3. This chain links TRBV30 with TRBJ2-7; 10 nucleotides agree with TRBD2. CDR1 and CDR2 (germline): GTSNPN, SVGIG (reference sequence). CDR3 size: 15 residues. V lost 0 bases and J lost 2; bases outside the gene matches: 4. The CDR3 spells CAWSVTSGRAYEQYF. Here the CDR3 DNA reads TGTGCCTGGAGTGTAACCAGCGGGAGGGCCTACGAGCAGTACTTC.